The entry that follows covers one T cell receptor (beta chain) sequence. TCRdb redid the calling of the 5' RACE reads with MiXCR, one entry per CDR3 protein. The sample records tens of thousands of distinct CDR3 sequences, approximately 10% being singletons. The sample originates from a study of early T cells in non-severe SARS-CoV-2 infection. This CDR3 region has 14 residues. The V gene end was trimmed by 4 bases and the J gene end by 7 bases; junction bases not matched to a gene: 2. Per the germline V gene, CDR1 is MNHEY and CDR2 is SVGAGI. V gene TRBV6-5 combines with J gene TRBJ1-6, with TRBD1 matching 9 bases. The clonotype originates from an adult who was a healthcare worker with PCR-confirmed SARS-CoV-2 infection or an uninfected control (not recorded which). The source was whole blood, collected at baseline. CDR3 DNA sequence: TGTGCCAGCAGTTTCGGGACAGGGAATTCACCCCTCCACTTT. This translates into CASSFGTGNSPLHF.